This T cell receptor (beta chain) was identified during a study of T cell responses to AZD1222 COVID-19 vaccine. Assay used: immunoSEQ multiplex PCR; TCRdb lists only in-frame clones, some missing. The sample lists about 140,000 clones, about 92% seen once, with roughly 6% in the top ten. There are 14 residues in the CDR3. CDR1 is SEHNR, CDR2 FQNEAQ, per germline (reference sequence). The V end lost 5 bases, the J end lost 3 bases, and 11 bases lay between the germline ends. The TCR was taken from an adult who received the AZD1222 COVID-19 vaccine. This chain joins TRBV7-9 and TRBJ1-5; possible D gene TRBD1, 6 bases. The source material was peripheral blood, sampled 28 days after the second AZD1222 dose. The CDR3 here is CASSPQGYNQPQHF. DNA of the CDR3: TGTGCCAGCAGCCCCCAGGGGTACAATCAGCCCCAGCATTTT.